The 12 T cell receptor beta chains below come from one sample, sequenced in a study of radiation and T cells in renal cell carcinoma. Some clones are missing from TCRdb's copy, which holds only in-frame ones; the method was immunoSEQ multiplex PCR. Among 100,000 to 150,000 clones listed, roughly 80% were seen once. Time point defined: baseline pretreatment blood. Treatment meaning: 15 Gy SBRT to primary tumor, nephrectomy 4 weeks later. Source: blood, taken from a patient whose treatment included radiotherapy and nephrectomy. Receptors were obtained from an older woman with renal cell carcinoma.

The rearrangement joins TRBV6-5 to TRBJ1-4; possibly TRBD1 for D (5 bases). This CDR3 has 15 residues. V was shortened by 5 bases and J by 4 bases, with 14 bases between the two germline ends. The germline CDR1 and CDR2 sequences are MNHEY and SVGAGI. CDR3 loop: CASSTRDAFNEKLFF. CDR3 coding DNA: TGTGCCAGCAGTACACGGGACGCCTTTAATGAAAAACTGTTTTTT.

This clone was seen more than once but under ten times. The identical CDR3 is also encoded by other nucleotide sequences in the sample. The chain couples TRBV5-1 to TRBJ1-1; TRBD1 matches at 7 bases. Germline values: CDR1 SGHRS, CDR2 YFSETQ. The J segment lost 0 bases and the V segment lost 3 bases, leaving 2 bases of the junction unmatched. The CDR3 length is 14 residues. CDR3 amino acids: CASSSDRMNTEAFF. The CDR3 nucleotides read TGCGCCAGCAGCTCGGACAGGATGAACACTGAAGCTTTCTTT. Full variable domain (remainder filled in from reference TRBV5-1 and TRBJ1-1): KAGVTQTPRYLIKTRGQQVTLSCSPISGHRSVSWYQQTPGQGLQFLFEYFSETQRNKGNFPGRFSGRQFSNSRSEMNVSTLELGDSALYLCASSSDRMNTEAFFGQGTRLTVV.

The CDR3 sequence: CASSLSGVGSPLHF. Here the CDR3 DNA reads TGCGCCAGCAGCTTATCCGGCGTGGGGTCACCCCTCCACTTT. The rearrangement uses TRBV5-1 and TRBJ1-6; D is undetermined. CDR3 length: 14 residues. V dropped 2 bases and J dropped 10 bases, with 13 bases sitting between them. In germline, CDR1 is SGHRS, CDR2 YFSETQ. The full variable domain, rest sourced from reference TRBV5-1 and TRBJ1-6, is KAGVTQTPRYLIKTRGQQVTLSCSPISGHRSVSWYQQTPGQGLQFLFEYFSETQRNKGNFPGRFSGRQFSNSRSEMNVSTLELGDSALYLCASSLSGVGSPLHFGNGTRLTVT.

The J gene is TRBJ2-1, the V gene TRBV2; TRBD2 agrees at 9 bases. Germline V CDR1 and CDR2: SNHLY, FYNNEI. The junction had 9 bases not matched to a gene; V was cut back by 2 bases and J by 4 bases. This CDR3 region has 17 residues. CDR3 in DNA: TGTGCCAGCAGTGAACTTCAGCGGGGGGCTCGATACAATGAGCAGTTCTTC. Encoded protein: CASSELQRGARYNEQFF. Filled out from reference TRBV2 and TRBJ2-1, the complete variable domain reads EPEVTQTPSHQVTQMGQEVILRCVPISNHLYFYWYRQILGQKVEFLVSFYNNEISEKSEIFDDQFSVERPDGSNFTLKIRSTKLEDSAMYFCASSELQRGARYNEQFFGPGTRLTVL.

This chain uses TRBV2 with TRBJ2-3; 10 bases map to TRBD2. CDR1 and CDR2 (germline): SNHLY, FYNNEI. V dropped 5 bases and J dropped 2; count of bases not matched to a gene: 4. The CDR3 sequence is 15 residues long. For the CDR3, the DNA is TGTGCCAGCAGTCTGGGACTAGCGTACACAGATACGCAGTATTTT. This codes for CASSLGLAYTDTQYF.

V and J are TRBV7-9 and TRBJ1-3; D is unresolved. The CDR3 contains 15 residues. Germline V lookup: CDR1 SEHNR, CDR2 FQNEAQ (reference sequence). V gave up 3 bases and J gave up 0 bases, with 9 bases separating them. The CDR3, as DNA: TGTGCCAGCAGCTTGACTGCTACCTCTGGAAACACCATATATTTT. The encoded protein is CASSLTATSGNTIYF.

The chain combines TRBV11-1 with TRBJ2-7, with 7 bases fitting TRBD2. J lost 3 bases, V lost 5 bases, and 4 bases had no gene match. The CDR3 covers 13 residues. Germline assignment: CDR1 SGHAT and CDR2 FQDESV (reference sequence). The CDR3 here is CASSPGGFYEQYF. CDR3 DNA: TGTGCCAGCAGCCCCGGGGGGTTCTACGAGCAGTACTTC.

Concerning this clone: Possible read error: a much larger clone is one base away. This chain uses TRBV7-9 with TRBJ2-7, with TRBD1 identical over 7 bases. The CDR3 sequence is 12 residues long. From germline, CDR1 is SEHNR and CDR2 FQNEAQ (reference sequence). The CDR3, as DNA: TGTGTCAGCAGCCCCGGGACAGAAGAGCAGTACTTC. Its translation is CVSSPGTEEQYF.

The chain employs TRBV28 and TRBJ1-5, with D possibly matching TRBD1 (6 bases). Looked up from germline, CDR1 is MDHEN and CDR2 is SYDVKM. The CDR3 totals 17 residues. Trimming left V 5 bases short and J 9 bases short, with 26 bases between. CDR3 in DNA: TGTGCCAGCAGTAGTCCCTCGGGGGGCCCCCATGCCCGGCCCCAGCATTTT. This codes for CASSSPSGGPHARPQHF.

This clone was detected once. The CDR3 DNA is TGCAGCGTTGGGTTGGGTTGGACAGCGAACTCCTACGAGCAGTACTTC. The encoded protein is CSVGLGWTANSYEQYF. This chain joins TRBV29-1 and TRBJ2-7; TRBD1 might be the D (6 bases). This CDR3 is built from 16 residues. Germline assignment: CDR1 SQVTM and CDR2 ANQGSEA. V gave up 4 bases and J gave up 0 bases, with 19 bases separating them.

The chain links TRBV6-5 to TRBJ1-5, with TRBD1 matching 7 bases. V shed 8 bases, J shed 7 bases, and the junction held 5 bases outside the gene matches. There are 12 residues in the CDR3. The germline V gene has CDR1 MNHEY and CDR2 SVGAGI. The CDR3 here is CASWTGGQPQHF. CDR3 nucleotide sequence: TGTGCCAGCTGGACAGGAGGCCAGCCCCAGCATTTT.

The rearrangement uses TRBV2 and TRBJ1-5; 8 bases match TRBD1. The germline CDR1 and CDR2 sequences are SNHLY and FYNNEI. There are 14 residues in the CDR3. The ends lost 2 bases at V and 6 bases at J; junction bases unmatched: 3. This chain's CDR3 is CASSEQGALQPQHF. CDR3 bases: TGTGCCAGCAGTGAACAGGGGGCTCTTCAGCCCCAGCATTTT.